The next 7 T cell receptor beta chains were all read from a single sample in a study of T cell responses to AZD1222 COVID-19 vaccine. Sequenced by immunoSEQ multiplex PCR; TCRdb stores in-frame clones only, minus some. Here the sample spans about 110,000 clones, about 82% being singletons. The source was peripheral blood, collected on day 0 of AZD1222 vaccination. These receptors originate from an adult in good health.

This clone appeared a single time. The chain employs TRBV19 and TRBJ1-1; 8 bases are shared with TRBD1. V lost 4 bases and J lost 2; bases outside the gene matches: 6. CDR3 length: 15 residues. CDR1 and CDR2 from the germline V gene are LNHDA and SQIVND (reference sequence). The CDR3 DNA sequence: TGTGCCAGTAGTAACAGGGGGTTGGGTAACACTGAAGCTTTCTTT. Its translation: CASSNRGLGNTEAFF.

The CDR3 loop reads CASSQATPGEGGYTF. DNA of the CDR3: TGCGCCAGCAGCCAAGCGACGCCAGGCGAAGGTGGCTACACCTTC. The gene calls are TRBV4-3 and TRBJ1-2; D uncertain. Trimming cost V 1 base and J 7 bases, with 16 bases left between them. The germline V gene encodes CDR1 LGHNA and CDR2 YSLEER. CDR3 length: 15 amino acids.

This rearrangement joins TRBV14 to TRBJ1-5, with a possible D match to TRBD1 (5 bases). This CDR3 contains 13 residues. The V end was cut by 0 bases, the J end by 10 bases, with 10 bases between. Germline V gene sequence: CDR1 SGHDN, CDR2 FVKESK. The CDR3 nucleotides are TGTGCCAGCAGCCAAGATGCGCAGGGACCCCAGCATTTT. Protein product: CASSQDAQGPQHF.

The genes are TRBV3-1 (or the pseudogene TRBV3-2) and TRBJ2-7, with D uncertain. This CDR3 spans 14 amino acids. Trimming removed 0 bases from V and 1 base from J, with 7 bases in between. Germline V gene sequence: CDR1 LGHDT, CDR2 YNNKEL (reference sequence). Here the CDR3 reads CASSQDGVSYEQYF. The CDR3 DNA reads as TGTGCCAGCAGCCAAGATGGGGTTTCCTACGAGCAGTACTTC.

This clone has a single count. The rearrangement links TRBV6-2 or TRBV6-3 to TRBJ2-5; D is perhaps TRBD1 (5 bases). This CDR3 has 17 amino acids. V lost 5 bases and J 0 bases, leaving 19 bases between the germline ends. Germline CDR1 and CDR2: MNHEY and SVGEGT. CDR3 protein: CASSAWQGGLYQETQYF. For the CDR3, the DNA is TGTGCCAGCAGTGCCTGGCAGGGCGGCCTCTACCAAGAGACCCAGTACTTC.

This chain uses TRBV7-2 with TRBJ2-7; TRBD1 matches 10 bases. V was clipped by 5 bases and J by 3 bases; unmatched bases: 7. In germline, CDR1 is SGHTA, CDR2 FQGNSA. The length of the CDR3 is 15 residues. The CDR3 region is CASSVRDRGSYEQYF. CDR3 in DNA: TGTGCCAGCAGCGTCCGGGACAGGGGAAGCTACGAGCAGTACTTC. Supplemented by reference TRBV7-2 and TRBJ2-7, the full variable domain reads GAGVSQSPSNKVTEKGKDVELRCDPISGHTALYWYRQSLGQGLEFLIYFQGNSAPDKSGLPSDRFSAERTGGSVSTLTIQRTQQEDSAVYLCASSVRDRGSYEQYFGPGTRLTVT.

CDR3 region: CSASFGQGAYEQYF. CDR3 sequence (DNA): TGCAGTGCTAGTTTTGGACAGGGGGCGTACGAGCAGTACTTC. This chain links TRBV20-1 with TRBJ2-7, with 11 bases aligning to TRBD1. There are 14 residues in the CDR3. J lost 4 bases, V lost 3 bases, and 5 bases had no gene match. Looked up from germline, CDR1 is DFQATT and CDR2 is SNEGSKA (reference sequence).